Presented here are 25 T cell receptor beta chains from one specimen sequenced in a study of cytomegalovirus exposure and HLA in healthy donors. Clones were sequenced by immunoSEQ multiplex PCR, and TCRdb holds only the in-frame ones, with some missing. The data contain about 120,000 clones, around 87% of them singletons. The material sequenced was PBMCs. These receptors originate from a woman aged 18-29 years in good health and CMV-seropositive.

The chain employs TRBV28 and TRBJ1-1, with D unclear. This CDR3 comprises 12 residues. CDR1 MDHEN and CDR2 SYDVKM come from the germline V gene. V lost 7 bases and J 3 bases, leaving 9 bases between the germline ends. The CDR3 loop is CASKSPDTEAFF. The CDR3 DNA reads TGTGCCAGCAAGTCTCCGGACACTGAAGCTTTCTTT.

The chain is built from TRBV5-1 and TRBJ1-5; the D is unclear. This CDR3 is 15 amino acids long. The germline CDR1 and CDR2 sequences are SGHRS and YFSETQ. Trimming took off 0 bases at V and 5 bases at J, with 12 bases between the two ends. The CDR3 region has the DNA TGCGCCAGCAGCTTGGAGGGCAGGAGGGATCAGCCCCAGCATTTT. Encoded protein: CASSLEGRRDQPQHF.

The genes are TRBV19 and TRBJ1-5; D gene uncertain. From germline, CDR1 is LNHDA and CDR2 SQIVND (reference sequence). V was shortened by 7 bases and J by 4 bases, with 14 bases between the two germline ends. The CDR3 length is 14 residues. The CDR3 nucleotides read TGTGCCAGTAATGTAGCGGGAGGTAATCAGCCCCAGCATTTT. It translates to CASNVAGGNQPQHF.

By share of the sample, this clone is medium-sized. The chain couples TRBV11-2 to TRBJ2-3, with 8 bases that match TRBD2. From germline, CDR1 is SGHAT and CDR2 FQNNGV. With 2 bases clipped from V and 4 bases from J, the junction kept 5 bases outside the gene matches. The CDR3 totals 15 residues. DNA of the CDR3: TGTGCCAGCAGCTTATCCGGGAGGGGGTCAGATACGCAGTATTTT. It codes for CASSLSGRGSDTQYF.

V usage is TRBV4-1 and J usage is TRBJ2-4, with 8 bases aligning to TRBD2. Unmatched junction bases numbered 6, after V lost 1 base and J lost 4 bases. This CDR3 spans 16 amino acids. Germline V gives CDR1 MGHRA, CDR2 YSYEKL. The CDR3 DNA sequence: TGCGCCAGCAGCCAAGTCGGGGGGGCTAAGAAAAACATTCAGTACTTC. Its translation is CASSQVGGAKKNIQYF.

The chain couples TRBV18 to TRBJ2-3; no definite D call. This CDR3 comprises 14 residues. Germline CDR1 reads KGHSH; CDR2 reads LQKENI. Trimming pared 0 bases from V and 2 bases from J, leaving 6 bases between. The CDR3 nucleotides read TGTGCCAGCTCACCACCGGGCCTCACAGATACGCAGTATTTT. It is translated as CASSPPGLTDTQYF.

This rearrangement joins TRBV19 to TRBJ2-1; weak D call: TRBD2 (5 bases). The CDR3 is 17 amino acids. V gave up 6 bases and J gave up 5 bases, with 23 bases separating them. CDR1 LNHDA and CDR2 SQIVND come from the germline V gene (reference sequence). CDR3 region: CASSPAPGSEGDNEQFF. In nucleotides, the CDR3 is TGTGCCAGTAGCCCTGCCCCTGGTAGTGAGGGCGACAATGAGCAGTTCTTC.

The chain employs TRBV5-6 and TRBJ2-5, with D uncertain. V was cut by 2 bases and J by 2 bases, with 7 bases left in between. The length of the CDR3 is 13 residues. CDR1 is SGHDT and CDR2 is YYEEEE in the germline V gene. CDR3 sequence reads: CASSLIQQETQYF. For the CDR3, the DNA is TGTGCCAGCAGCTTAATACAGCAAGAGACCCAGTACTTC. Together with reference TRBV5-6 and TRBJ2-5, the CDR3 gives the full variable domain: DAGVTQSPTHLIKTRGQQVTLRCSPKSGHDTVSWYQQALGQGPQFIFQYYEEEERQRGNFPDRFSGHQFPNYSSELNVNALLLGDSALYLCASSLIQQETQYFGPGTRLLVL.

This sequence joins TRBV6-1 and TRBJ1-1; TRBD1 is a possible D gene (5 bases). V lost 6 bases and J lost 4, with 18 bases in between. The CDR3 is 15 residues long. Germline CDR1 is MNHNS and CDR2 is SASEGT. As DNA, the CDR3 is TGTGCCAGCAGCCCGTCCCTCGGCGGGGGCACTGAAGCTTTCTTT. This gives the protein CASSPSLGGGTEAFF.

The chain joins TRBV6-5 to TRBJ1-2; the match to TRBD1 covers 9 bases. V was clipped by 0 bases and J by 5 bases; unmatched bases: 4. This CDR3 spans 15 amino acids. CDR1 is MNHEY, CDR2 SVGAGI, per germline. This CDR3 is CASSYSRQGEYGYTF. The CDR3 coding sequence is TGTGCCAGCAGTTACTCGAGACAGGGGGAATATGGCTACACCTTC.

This chain joins TRBV6-4 and TRBJ2-3; 12 nucleotides agree with TRBD1. The CDR3 sequence is 16 residues long. Per the germline V gene, CDR1 is MRHNA and CDR2 is SNTAGT. With V trimmed by 0 bases and J by 4 bases, 2 bases remained unmatched. The CDR3 loop reads CASSDSGTGGADTQYF. The CDR3 nucleotides read TGTGCCAGCAGTGACTCAGGGACAGGGGGCGCAGATACGCAGTATTTT.

The chain uses TRBV7-9 and TRBJ2-2; TRBD2 might be the D (5 bases). The V end lost 3 bases, the J end lost 1 base, and 9 bases lay between the germline ends. The germline CDR1 and CDR2 sequences are SEHNR and FQNEAQ (reference sequence). The CDR3 consists of 15 residues. The CDR3 DNA sequence: TGTGCCAGCAGCTTGATACGGGGGAACACCGGGGAGCTGTTTTTT. It yields the protein CASSLIRGNTGELFF.

This clone was detected once. The chain combines TRBV6-6 with TRBJ1-5; 9 nucleotides align to TRBD1. Germline V gene lookup returns CDR1 MNHNY and CDR2 SVGAGI (reference sequence). Unmatched junction bases numbered 8, after V lost 6 bases and J lost 5 bases. The CDR3 runs 15 residues. The CDR3 region has the DNA TGTGCCAGCAGACAACAGGGGGCGCATGATCAGCCCCAGCATTTT. Encoded protein: CASRQQGAHDQPQHF.

V and J are TRBV4-1 and TRBJ1-2; 10 bases map to TRBD1. CDR1 and CDR2 (germline): MGHRA, YSYEKL. The CDR3 spans 14 residues. V was clipped by 3 bases and J by 8 bases; unmatched bases: 6. The CDR3 spells CASSQVDRGYGYTF. In DNA, the CDR3 is TGCGCCAGCAGCCAGGTGGACAGGGGGTACGGCTACACCTTC.

This rearrangement joins TRBV7-9 to TRBJ2-2; 9 nucleotides line up with TRBD1. Germline CDR1 reads SEHNR; CDR2 reads FQNEAQ (reference sequence). The CDR3 is 14 amino acids. V trimming: 4 bases; J trimming: 7 bases; junction bases outside the gene matches: 4. CDR3 sequence: CASSSGQGLGELFF. CDR3 DNA sequence: TGTGCCAGCAGCTCTGGACAGGGGCTCGGGGAGCTGTTTTTT.

The chain couples TRBV15 to TRBJ2-1, with TRBD2 matching over 7 bases. The germline CDR1 and CDR2 sequences are LNHNV and YYDKDF (reference sequence). Trimming cost V 0 bases and J 9 bases; bases outside gene matches: 8. The CDR3 is 15 residues long. The CDR3 DNA reads TGTGCCACCAGCAGAGATCCTGGCGGGAGTGGTGAGCAGTTCTTC. Its translation: CATSRDPGGSGEQFF.

CDR3 in amino acids: CASSLPGQGSELFF. DNA of the CDR3: TGTGCCAGCAGTCTCCCGGGACAGGGGTCAGAACTGTTTTTT. V and J are TRBV2 and TRBJ1-4; TRBD1 aligns across 10 bases. Germline V gene sequence: CDR1 SNHLY, CDR2 FYNNEI. The length of the CDR3 is 14 residues. After removal of 5 bases from V and 12 bases from J, the junction contained 9 bases not matched to a gene.

The chain recombines TRBV5-1 with TRBJ1-2, with TRBD1 matching 7 bases. The CDR3 is 15 residues long. V gave up 4 bases and J gave up 1 base; unmatched junction bases: 7. CDR1 is SGHRS and CDR2 is YFSETQ in the germline V gene. The CDR3 loop is CASSPQSGGNYGYTF. CDR3 nucleotides: TGCGCCAGCAGCCCGCAGTCAGGGGGTAACTATGGCTACACCTTC.

This clone has a single count. V is TRBV27 and J is TRBJ1-2, with D possibly matching TRBD1 (5 bases). CDR3 length: 14 residues. CDR1 and CDR2 from the germline V gene are MNHEY and SMNVEV (reference sequence). V gave up 3 bases and J gave up 2 bases, with 10 bases separating them. For the CDR3, the DNA is TGTGCCAGCAGTTTGGGGGGTCCGAACTATGGCTACACCTTC. Its translation: CASSLGGPNYGYTF.

The chain is built from TRBV5-1 and TRBJ2-7, with D perhaps TRBD2 (5 bases). V lost 0 bases and J 4 bases, leaving 17 bases between the germline ends. The CDR3 is 16 residues long. The V gene's germline CDR1 is SGHRS and CDR2 YFSETQ. CDR3 DNA sequence: TGCGCCAGCAGCTTGGCGATGACTAACTCCGGGTACGAGCAGTACTTC. Translating it yields CASSLAMTNSGYEQYF.

V usage is TRBV4-1 and J usage is TRBJ1-2; no reliable D call. V shed 1 base and J shed 0 bases, with 9 bases lying between them. The germline gives CDR1 MGHRA, CDR2 YSYEKL. The CDR3 is 15 residues long. The CDR3 DNA is TGCGCCAGCAGCCAAGTCTCGGGGACTAACTATGGCTACACCTTC. This translates into CASSQVSGTNYGYTF.

The V and J genes are TRBV30 and TRBJ2-7; D gene uncertain. CDR1 and CDR2 (germline): GTSNPN, SVGIG (reference sequence). The V and J ends lost 0 bases and 2 bases respectively, with 8 bases between them. The CDR3 is 13 amino acids. For the CDR3, the DNA is TGTGCCTGGAGTGTACCACAAACCTACGAGCAGTACTTC. Amino acid sequence: CAWSVPQTYEQYF.

The chain employs TRBV19 and TRBJ2-5; 7 bases are shared with TRBD1. Per germline, CDR1 LNHDA and CDR2 SQIVND (reference sequence). Losses at the gene ends were 5 bases for V and 4 bases for J; bases not matched to a gene: 7. This CDR3 is 14 amino acids long. CDR3 DNA sequence: TGTGCCAGTAGTCCAGGGACAGTCAGAGAGACCCAGTACTTC. Protein sequence: CASSPGTVRETQYF.

The rearrangement joins TRBV4-2 to TRBJ1-2; possibly TRBD1 for D (6 bases). V lost 0 bases and J lost 2, with 13 bases in between. CDR3 length: 16 amino acids. Germline V gives CDR1 LGHNA, CDR2 YNFKEQ. CDR3 loop: CASSQDYRERNYGYTF. The CDR3 DNA is TGTGCCAGCAGCCAAGATTACAGGGAAAGAAACTATGGCTACACCTTC.

V gene TRBV15 combines with J gene TRBJ2-3, with D possibly TRBD2 on 5 matching bases. The V end was cut by 6 bases, the J end by 2 bases, with 12 bases between. Germline loops: CDR1 LNHNV, CDR2 YYDKDF (reference sequence). The CDR3 is made up of 14 amino acids. CDR3 nucleotides: TGTGCCACCAGTACGGGATCCCTCACAGATACGCAGTATTTT. As protein: CATSTGSLTDTQYF.